This T cell receptor beta chain appears in the sequencing data of a study of cytomegalovirus exposure and HLA in healthy donors. This table comes from immunoSEQ multiplex PCR, and its TCRdb copy is limited to in-frame clones, with some not included. The table includes approximately 170,000 clones, under 95% detected once. The CDR3 loop spans 14 amino acids. The V gene's germline CDR1 is SEHNR and CDR2 FQNEAQ (reference sequence). In the case of this clone: At one boundary the junction diverges from the germline segment, which might be a read error.

The chain employs TRBV7-9 and TRBJ2-1; 11 bases fit TRBD2. Source material: PBMCs. This TCR was recovered from a woman aged 18 to 35 in good health and CMV-seropositive. The CDR3 DNA reads as TGTGCCAGCAGCGTAGCGGGAGGGTACAATGAGCAGTTCTTC. Its protein product is CASSVAGGYNEQFF. The variable domain in full, with the rest retrieved from reference TRBV7-9 and TRBJ2-1, is DTGVSQNPRHKITKRGQNVTFRCDPISEHNRLYWYRQTLGQGPEFLTYFQNEAQLEKSRLLSDRFSAERPKGSFSTLEIQRTEQGDSAMYLCASSVAGGYNEQFFGPGTRLTVL.